The text below deals with one TCR beta chain. Its antigen is still unknown. The data derive from a study of vaccination and CD4 T cells after COVID-19. There are 14 residues in the CDR3. Trimming took 6 bases from V and 2 from J, leaving 14 bases between them. Germline V gives CDR1 DFQATT, CDR2 SNEGSKA (reference sequence). Regarding treatment: roughly 10-day PBMC culture with coronavirus spike peptide pools or control peptides (ViraFEST assay). Peptide pools at 8.5 to 10 ug/ml stimulated two million PBMCs per well with 10 IU/ml IL-2. Oncomine TCR Beta short-read sequencing was applied to DNA from cultured CD4+ T cells. Each CDR3 protein is one row after TCRdb ran MiXCR on the PCR reads. The sample consists of about 18,000 distinct CDR3 sequences, around 78% of them appearing once.

The rearrangement joins TRBV20-1 to TRBJ1-5; perhaps TRBD1 as D (5 bases). This TCR came from a human donor who received a COVID-19 vaccine. The sample in question was CD4+ T cells from blood, cultured in vitro, obtained after SARS-CoV-2 vaccination. The CDR3 loop reads CSALTGLGNQPQHF. CDR3 DNA: TGCAGTGCACTAACAGGCCTAGGCAATCAGCCCCAGCATTTT.